This T cell receptor beta chain was profiled in a study of blood T cell repertoires in COVID-19. Study overall: Samples of COVID-19 (acute and convalescent) were obtained from the United States, Italy and Spain. Nucleic acid was either cDNA or gDNA, and it came from T cells, B-cell-depleted T cells, or PBMCs.

The CDR3 extends over 16 amino acids. CDR1 is SGHVS, CDR2 FNYEAQ, per germline. With 5 bases clipped from V and 2 bases from J, the junction kept 9 bases outside the gene matches. Authors' analysis steps: For nucleated cells, counts were estimated from reference gene primer amplification. TCRdb keeps only in-frame clones here, not all; method: immunoSEQ multiplex PCR. That table furnishes V, J and clone size, whereas the DNA furnished D and trimming. The sample lists around 220,000 clones; around four fifths were seen once. The sample consisted of peripheral blood. This chain connects TRBV7-6 to TRBJ2-1, with 7 bases fitting TRBD1. The receptor was isolated from a man in his thirties or forties with active or convalescent COVID-19. This chain's CDR3 is CASSHPQGMTYNEQFF. CDR3 coding DNA: TGTGCCAGCAGCCACCCACAGGGGATGACCTACAATGAGCAGTTCTTC. Supplemented by reference TRBV7-6 and TRBJ2-1, the full variable domain reads GAGVSQSPRYKVTKRGQDVALRCDPISGHVSLYWYRQALGQGPEFLTYFNYEAQQDKSGLPNDRFSAERPEGSISTLTIQRTEQRDSAMYRCASSHPQGMTYNEQFFGPGTRLTVL.